This TCR beta chain was recovered during a study of early T cells in non-severe SARS-CoV-2 infection listed by TCRdb under 2021. In terms of the full investigation: Because TCR sequencing relied on bulk RNA taken from unsorted whole blood, pairing of alpha and beta chains was not possible. On the study overall, not on this receptor specifically: VDJdb matching was skewed toward anti-spike CD8 responses, so virus-specific expansions were likely underestimated and private and CD4 specificities were missed.

This clonotype has at least ten counts. The antigen this receptor binds is unknown. Base qualities are not provided; no much larger clone lies one nucleotide away. Library generation was performed with 5' RACE. The instrument was a NextSeq 500. Unique molecular identifiers were attached to individual cDNA molecules in the TCR library protocol so that sequencing error and PCR bias could be corrected. TCR alpha and beta chains were both sequenced, and the abundances of alpha and beta sequences in each sample were closely correlated with each other. As for how the authors treated the data: Decombinator V4 was used to perform V gene, J gene and CDR3 annotation of TCR sequences. Expanded TCRs were defined as changing significantly between any two time points under a Poisson model with p below 0.0001. TCR abundances were normalised to the total number of TCRs sequenced in each sample and reported as counts per million. VDJdb, accessed on 1 November 2021, was searched for TCRs annotated for CMV, EBV and SARS-CoV-2, and TCRs annotated for more than one antigen were excluded. TCRdb cleaned the public reads at Q25 with fastp, built clones with MiXCR and kept in-frame beta chains. Each entry is one CDR3 protein sequence, shown with its most common DNA and genes. The V and J calls follow TCRdb's processing rather than the paper's. The sample yields about 48,000 distinct CDR3 sequences; approximately 9.8% were counted once. The ten largest clonotypes hold about 8% of the sample.

A case-control design nested within a healthcare worker cohort in London, UK, was used, with weekly nasopharyngeal swab PCR tests and blood sampling performed. Healthcare workers were recruited during the week of the UK lockdown, between 23 and 31 March 2020, and followed weekly for up to about 16 weeks. The sequence was obtained from an adult who was a healthcare worker with PCR-confirmed SARS-CoV-2 infection or an uninfected control (not recorded which). The specimen sequenced was whole blood.

The CDR3 region reads CSVEGDRRYEQYF. The DNA sequence follows: TGCAGCGTTGAGGGGGACAGACGCTACGAGCAGTACTTC. This sequence uses TRBV29-1 and TRBJ2-7, with TRBD1 matching 7 junction bases. Clipping removes 3 bases from V and 3 bases from J, with 5 as the unmatched junction base count. CDR1 and CDR2 are read off the germline V gene as SQVTM and ANQGSEA. The CDR3 covers 13 residues, taking in both the cysteine and the phenylalanine. Only the CDR3 region is kept as DNA, spanning 39 bases read in frame from base 1.